This T cell receptor (beta chain) comes out of a study of vaccination effects on CD4 cells after COVID-19 (dated 2022 in TCRdb). A note on the overall study: Participants received two doses of either the BNT162b2 or the mRNA-1273 mRNA SARS-CoV-2 vaccine. SARS-CoV-2 spike-specific CD4+ TCR repertoires from before and after mRNA vaccination were compared in COVID-19 convalescent patients and in infection-naive vaccine recipients. A total of 9 to 11 COVID-19 convalescent patients and a few SARS-CoV-2-naive healthy vaccine recipients were included in the full study. The Oncomine TCR Beta short-read assay on an Illumina iSeq 100 was used to sequence cultures from other donors in the study.

Details on this clone: Its antigen remains unidentified. No much larger clone exists at a distance of one base, and base qualities are not known.

Broader findings and caveats from the paper: Marked clonal contraction was observed in both infection-induced and vaccine-induced clones at late post-vaccination timepoints, consistent with waning T cell responses. In healthy vaccine recipients, vaccine-induced clones were almost all SARS-CoV-2 mono-reactive, with only 1 of 255 being cross-reactive with common cold coronaviruses. The study was limited by a small number of convalescent patients and lacked early post-infection timepoints.

In the ViraFEST assay, PBMC were stimulated with viral peptide pools, and TCR sequencing was then used to find antigen-specific CD4+ T cell clonotypes based on their expansion. After less than eleven days of culture, CD4+ T cells were isolated with the EasySep CD4+ T cell isolation kit. Negative nucleocapsid antibody results before and after vaccination confirmed that the healthy vaccine recipients had no prior SARS-CoV-2 infection. A few million PBMC per well were cultured with around 10 ug/ml peptides in IMDM containing around 5.3% human AB serum, around 10 IU/ml IL-2 and gentamicin. On days 3 and 7, half of the culture medium was replaced with fresh IL-2-containing medium. Each peptide stimulation condition was cultured in triplicate wells unless otherwise noted. Using Ficoll-Paque Plus gradient centrifugation, PBMC were separated from whole blood and then either used fresh or cryopreserved at -140C. The overlapping peptide pools covered the spike proteins of SARS-CoV-2 and of the common cold coronaviruses HCoV-NL63, HCoV-OC43 and HCoV-229E. The QIAamp micro DNA kit was used to extract genomic DNA from the cultured CD4+ T cells.

Library preparation was by the immunoSEQ multiplex PCR assay. DNA from the cultured, isolated CD4+ T cells was subjected to TCR beta CDR3 sequencing. In the original analysis: Non-productive TCR sequences were removed and reads were trimmed to the CDR3 region, keeping CDR3s of at least 7 amino acids. The MANAFEST web app was used to pick out antigen-specific clonotypes by comparing their expansion in peptide wells with that in reference cultures. For clones to be considered positive, expansion at FDR<0.05 versus reference and all other wells, an odds ratio above 5, and a frequency above 0.1% in two replicate wells were required. A clonotype was defined as cross-reactive if the clonotype was significantly expanded both in SARS-CoV-2 spike wells and in at least one common cold coronavirus spike condition. Levenshtein distance calculated with the stringdist R package was used to assess CDR3 similarity, and unrooted trees were constructed with ape in R 3.6.1. The source is immuneACCESS, and TCRdb retained only in-frame sequences with V and J called. Part of the clones is not carried over; for the studies checked, unresolved V genes explain less than half of this, and the remainder is unexplained. The V and J calls and clone size come from that table; D and trimming were worked out from the DNA. For this sample there are approximately 87,000 clones; about 74% appear just once. The ten top clones hold 1.5% to 2% of the sample.

This receptor was identified in a human donor who received a COVID-19 vaccine. The input for sequencing was CD4+ T cells from PBMCs cultured with HCoV-229E spike peptides, taken before COVID-19 vaccination. In light of the paper, this sample's cell subset or site label describes: HCoV-229E spike overlapping peptide pool stimulation.

The sequence in DNA is TGTGCCAGCAGTTACGCATCCGCTACTCCCCTTCGGACGCAGTATTTT. Its product reads: CASSYASATPLRTQYF. The rearrangement combines TRBV6-5 with TRBJ2-3, with an unclear D gene assignment. Counted from cysteine to phenylalanine, this CDR3 has 16 amino acids. Only the CDR3 region is kept as DNA, spanning 48 bases read in frame from base 1. The junction shows trimming of 2 bases on V and 9 bases on J, plus 21 bases between the germline ends. Sequences MNHEY (CDR1) and SVGAGI (CDR2) are obtained from the germline V gene.